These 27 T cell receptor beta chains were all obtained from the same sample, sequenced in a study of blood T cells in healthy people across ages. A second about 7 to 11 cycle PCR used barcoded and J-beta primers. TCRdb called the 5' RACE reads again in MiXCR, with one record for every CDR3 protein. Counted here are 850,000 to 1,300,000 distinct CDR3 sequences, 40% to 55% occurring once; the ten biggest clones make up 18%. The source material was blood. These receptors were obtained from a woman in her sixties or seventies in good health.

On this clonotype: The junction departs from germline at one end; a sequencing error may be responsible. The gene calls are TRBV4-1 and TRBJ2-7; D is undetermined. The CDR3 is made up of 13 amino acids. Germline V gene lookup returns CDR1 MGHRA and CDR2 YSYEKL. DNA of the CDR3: TGCGCCAACAGCCAAGCCGAGGCCTACGAGCAGTACTTC. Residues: CANSQAEAYEQYF.

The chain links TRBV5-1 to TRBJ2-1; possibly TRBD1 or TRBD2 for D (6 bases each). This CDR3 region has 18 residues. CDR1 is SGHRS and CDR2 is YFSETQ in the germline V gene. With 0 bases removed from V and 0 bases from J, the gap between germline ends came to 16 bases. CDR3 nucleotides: TGCGCCAGCAGCTTGGCCGAACGGGGGCCGCGCTCCTACAATGAGCAGTTCTTC. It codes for CASSLAERGPRSYNEQFF.

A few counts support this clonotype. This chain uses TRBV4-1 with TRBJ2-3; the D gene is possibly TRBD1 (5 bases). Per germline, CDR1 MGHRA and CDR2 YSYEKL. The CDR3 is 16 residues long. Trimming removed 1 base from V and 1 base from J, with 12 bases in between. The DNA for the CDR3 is TGCGCCAGCAGCCAAGCCGAACAGGACCGCACAGATACGCAGTATTTT. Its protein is CASSQAEQDRTDTQYF.

Here the CDR3 reads CASSPATSGVPSYNEQFF. The CDR3, as DNA: TGTGCCAGCAGTCCCGCGACTAGCGGGGTTCCGTCGTACAATGAGCAGTTCTTC. J is TRBJ2-1 and V is TRBV13; TRBD2 matches 11 bases. The CDR3 loop spans 18 amino acids. Germline loops: CDR1 PRHDT, CDR2 FYEKMQ (reference sequence). The V segment lost 6 bases and the J segment 4 bases; nucleotides outside the gene matches: 14. Supplemented by reference TRBV13 and TRBJ2-1, the full variable domain reads AAGVIQSPRHLIKEKRETATLKCYPIPRHDTVYWYQQGPGQDPQFLISFYEKMQSDKGSIPDRFSAQQFSDYHSELNMSSLELGDSALYFCASSPATSGVPSYNEQFFGPGTRLTVL.

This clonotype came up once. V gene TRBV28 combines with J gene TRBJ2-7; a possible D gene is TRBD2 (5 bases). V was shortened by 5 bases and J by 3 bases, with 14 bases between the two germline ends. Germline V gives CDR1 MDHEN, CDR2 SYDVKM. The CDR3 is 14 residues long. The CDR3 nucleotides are TGTGCCAGCAGTGTCAGCGGAAACCACTACGAGCAGTACTTC. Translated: CASSVSGNHYEQYF.

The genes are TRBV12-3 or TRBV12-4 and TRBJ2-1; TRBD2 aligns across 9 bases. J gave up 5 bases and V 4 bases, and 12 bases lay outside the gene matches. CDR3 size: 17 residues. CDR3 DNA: TGTGCCAGCAGTTCGCTAGCGGGACTTGGAGGCGACAATGAGCAGTTCTTC. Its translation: CASSSLAGLGGDNEQFF.

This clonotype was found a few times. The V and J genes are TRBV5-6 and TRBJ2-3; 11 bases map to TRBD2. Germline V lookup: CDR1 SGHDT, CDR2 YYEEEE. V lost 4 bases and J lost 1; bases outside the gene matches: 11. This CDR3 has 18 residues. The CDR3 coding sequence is TGTGCCAGCAGCCCGGGACTAGCGGCCGCGATACGCACAGATACGCAGTATTTT. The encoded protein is CASSPGLAAAIRTDTQYF.

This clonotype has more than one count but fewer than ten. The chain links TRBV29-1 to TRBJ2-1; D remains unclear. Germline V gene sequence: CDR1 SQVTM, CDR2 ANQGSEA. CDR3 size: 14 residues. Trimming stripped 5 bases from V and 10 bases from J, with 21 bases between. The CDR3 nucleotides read TGCAGCGTTATCGAGCGAGAGAGGTACGAGGAGCAGTTCTTC. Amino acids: CSVIERERYEEQFF.

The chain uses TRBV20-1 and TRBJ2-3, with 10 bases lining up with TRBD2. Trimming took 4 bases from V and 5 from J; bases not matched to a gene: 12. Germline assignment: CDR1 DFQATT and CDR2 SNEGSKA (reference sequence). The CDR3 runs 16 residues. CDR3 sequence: CSATLIAGGAGDTQYF. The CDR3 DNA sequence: TGCAGTGCTACCCTTATAGCGGGAGGCGCCGGAGATACGCAGTATTTT.

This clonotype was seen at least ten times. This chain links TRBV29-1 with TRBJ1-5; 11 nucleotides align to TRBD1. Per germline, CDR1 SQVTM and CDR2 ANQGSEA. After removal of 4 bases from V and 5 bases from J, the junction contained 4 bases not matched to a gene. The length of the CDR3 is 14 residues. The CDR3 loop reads CSVGGQGDHQPQHF. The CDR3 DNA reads TGCAGCGTTGGGGGACAGGGGGATCATCAGCCCCAGCATTTT. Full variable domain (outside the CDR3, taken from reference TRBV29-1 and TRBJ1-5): SAVISQKPSRDICQRGTSLTIQCQVDSQVTMMFWYRQQPGQSLTLIATANQGSEATYESGFVIDKFPISRPNLTFSTLTVSNMSPEDSSIYLCSVGGQGDHQPQHFGDGTRLSIL.

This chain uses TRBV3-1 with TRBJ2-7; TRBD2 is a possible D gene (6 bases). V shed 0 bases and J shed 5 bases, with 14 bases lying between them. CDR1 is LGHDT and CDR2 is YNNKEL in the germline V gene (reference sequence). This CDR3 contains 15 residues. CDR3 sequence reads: CASSQDRAGFDEQYF. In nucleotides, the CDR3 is TGTGCCAGCAGCCAAGATAGGGCGGGGTTTGACGAGCAGTACTTC.

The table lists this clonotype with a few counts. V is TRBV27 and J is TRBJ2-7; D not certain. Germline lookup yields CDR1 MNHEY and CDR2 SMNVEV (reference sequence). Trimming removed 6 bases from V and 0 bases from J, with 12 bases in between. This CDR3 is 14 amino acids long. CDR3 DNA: TGTGCCAGCAGCCCGACACGACTCTCCTACGAGCAGTACTTC. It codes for CASSPTRLSYEQYF.

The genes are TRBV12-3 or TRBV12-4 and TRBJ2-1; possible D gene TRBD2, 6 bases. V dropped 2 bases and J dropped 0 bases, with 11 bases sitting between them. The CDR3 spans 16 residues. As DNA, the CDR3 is TGTGCCAGCAGTTTAATCGGTAGCGGCTCCTACAATGAGCAGTTCTTC. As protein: CASSLIGSGSYNEQFF.

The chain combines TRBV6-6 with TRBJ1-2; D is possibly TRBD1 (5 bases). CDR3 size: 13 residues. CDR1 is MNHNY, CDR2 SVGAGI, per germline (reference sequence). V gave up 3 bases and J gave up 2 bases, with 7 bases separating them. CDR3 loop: CASSYEGNYGYTF. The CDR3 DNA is TGTGCCAGCAGTTATGAGGGGAACTATGGCTACACCTTC.

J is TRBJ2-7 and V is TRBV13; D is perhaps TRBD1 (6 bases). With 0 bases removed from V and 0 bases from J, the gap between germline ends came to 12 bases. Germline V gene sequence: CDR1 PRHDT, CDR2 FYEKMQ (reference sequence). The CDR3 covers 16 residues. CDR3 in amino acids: CASSLGAGTSSYEQYF. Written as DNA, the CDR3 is TGTGCCAGCAGCTTAGGAGCTGGGACAAGCTCCTACGAGCAGTACTTC.

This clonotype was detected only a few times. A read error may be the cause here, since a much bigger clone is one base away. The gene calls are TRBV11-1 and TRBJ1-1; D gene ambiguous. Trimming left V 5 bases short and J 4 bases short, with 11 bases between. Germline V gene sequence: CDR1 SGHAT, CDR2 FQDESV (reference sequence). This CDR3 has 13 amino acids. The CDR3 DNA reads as TGTGCCAGCAGCGTATTGGATAGCACTGAAGCTTTCTTT. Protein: CASSVLDSTEAFF.

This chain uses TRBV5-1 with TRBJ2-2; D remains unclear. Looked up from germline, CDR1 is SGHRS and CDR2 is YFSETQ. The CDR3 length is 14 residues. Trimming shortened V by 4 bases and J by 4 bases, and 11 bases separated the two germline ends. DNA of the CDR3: TGCGCCAGCAGCCTGGCATATGGCACCGGGGAGCTGTTTTTT. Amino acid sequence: CASSLAYGTGELFF.

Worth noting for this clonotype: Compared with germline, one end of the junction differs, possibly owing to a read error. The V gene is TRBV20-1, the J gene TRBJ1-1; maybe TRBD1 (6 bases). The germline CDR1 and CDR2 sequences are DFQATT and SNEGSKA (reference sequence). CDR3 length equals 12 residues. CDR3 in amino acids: CRARLQGTEAFF. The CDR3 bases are TGCAGAGCTAGACTACAGGGAACTGAAGCTTTCTTT.

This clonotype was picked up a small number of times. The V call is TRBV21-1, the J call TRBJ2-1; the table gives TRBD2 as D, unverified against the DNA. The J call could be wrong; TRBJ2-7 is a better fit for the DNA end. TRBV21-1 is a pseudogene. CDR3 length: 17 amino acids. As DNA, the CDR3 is TGTGCCAGCAGCAGACAATTAGCGGGGAGCTCCTACAATGAGCAGTACTTC. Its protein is CASSRQLAGSSYNEQYF.

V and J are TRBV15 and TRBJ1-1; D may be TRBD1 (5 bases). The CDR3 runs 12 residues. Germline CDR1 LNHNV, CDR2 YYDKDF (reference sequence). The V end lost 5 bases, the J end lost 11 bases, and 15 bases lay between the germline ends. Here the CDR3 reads CATSGGFRRAFF. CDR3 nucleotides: TGTGCCACCAGCGGGGGATTCAGGAGGGCTTTCTTT.

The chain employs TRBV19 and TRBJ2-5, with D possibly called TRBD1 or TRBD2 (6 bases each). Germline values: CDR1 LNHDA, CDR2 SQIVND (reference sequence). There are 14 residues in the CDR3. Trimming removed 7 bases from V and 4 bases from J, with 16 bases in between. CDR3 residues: CASKGAGGGETQYF. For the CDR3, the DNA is TGTGCCAGTAAAGGGGCAGGAGGGGGAGAGACCCAGTACTTC.

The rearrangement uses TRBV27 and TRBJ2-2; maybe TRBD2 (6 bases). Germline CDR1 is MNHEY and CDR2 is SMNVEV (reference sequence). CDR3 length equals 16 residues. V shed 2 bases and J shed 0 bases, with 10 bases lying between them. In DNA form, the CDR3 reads TGTGCCAGCAGTTTACAAGCGGGCCCGAACACCGGGGAGCTGTTTTTT. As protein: CASSLQAGPNTGELFF.

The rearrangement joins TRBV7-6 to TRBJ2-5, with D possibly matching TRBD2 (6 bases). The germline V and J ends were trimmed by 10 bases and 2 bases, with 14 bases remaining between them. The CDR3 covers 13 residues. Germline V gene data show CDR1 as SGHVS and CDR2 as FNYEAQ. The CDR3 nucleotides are TGTGCCACCACAGGAGGGAGGCAAGAGACCCAGTACTTC. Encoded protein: CATTGGRQETQYF.

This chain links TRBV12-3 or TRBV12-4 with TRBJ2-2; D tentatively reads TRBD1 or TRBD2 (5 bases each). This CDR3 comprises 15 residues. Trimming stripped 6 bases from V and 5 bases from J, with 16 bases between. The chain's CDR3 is CASSPRETQTGELFF. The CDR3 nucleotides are TGTGCCAGCAGCCCCAGGGAGACTCAGACCGGGGAGCTGTTTTTT.

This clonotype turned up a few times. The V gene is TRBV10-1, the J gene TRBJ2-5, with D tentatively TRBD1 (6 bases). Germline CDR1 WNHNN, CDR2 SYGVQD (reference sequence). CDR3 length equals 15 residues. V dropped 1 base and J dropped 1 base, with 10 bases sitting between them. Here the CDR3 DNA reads TGCGCCAGCAGTGAGTATGGACAGAGCCAAGAGACCCAGTACTTC. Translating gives CASSEYGQSQETQYF.

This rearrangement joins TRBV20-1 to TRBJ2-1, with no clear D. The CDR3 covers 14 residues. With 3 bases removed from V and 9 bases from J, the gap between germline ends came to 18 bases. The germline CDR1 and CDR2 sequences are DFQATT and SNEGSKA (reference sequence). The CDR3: CSARVPGLSGEQFF. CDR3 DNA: TGCAGTGCTAGGGTGCCGGGTCTCTCTGGTGAGCAGTTCTTC.

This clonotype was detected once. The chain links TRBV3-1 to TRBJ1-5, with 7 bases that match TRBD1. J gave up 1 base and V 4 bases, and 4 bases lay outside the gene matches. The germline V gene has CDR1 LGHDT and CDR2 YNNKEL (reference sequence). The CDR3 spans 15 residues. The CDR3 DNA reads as TGTGCCAGCAGCCTGGGACAGCCGAGCAATCAGCCCCAGCATTTT. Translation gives CASSLGQPSNQPQHF. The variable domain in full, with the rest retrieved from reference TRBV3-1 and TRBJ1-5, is DTAVSQTPKYLVTQMGNDKSIKCEQNLGHDTMYWYKQDSKKFLKIMFSYNNKELIINETVPNRFSPKSPDKAHLNLHINSLELGDSAVYFCASSLGQPSNQPQHFGDGTRLSIL.